The 21 T cell receptor beta chains given below trace back to one sample, sequenced in a study of vaccination and CD4 T cells after COVID-19. Treatment noted: approximately nine-day PBMC culture with coronavirus spike peptide pools or control peptides (ViraFEST assay). The Oncomine TCR Beta short-read assay was applied to DNA of cultured CD4+ T cells. A single record per CDR3 protein comes from TCRdb applying MiXCR to the PCR reads. The table lists 11,000 or so distinct CDR3 sequences, around 48% of them singletons. Their antigens remain unidentified. Sequencing was carried out using CD4+ T cells from blood, cultured in vitro. The receptors were gathered from a human donor who had recovered from COVID-19.

The V and J genes are TRBV6-5 and TRBJ1-1; possibly TRBD1 for D (5 bases). Germline values: CDR1 MNHEY, CDR2 SVGAGI. V lost 4 bases, J lost 4 bases, and 13 bases lay in between. There are 14 residues in the CDR3. The chain's CDR3 is CASSSIGAGTEAFF. The CDR3 bases are TGTGCCAGCAGTTCCATTGGGGCTGGCACTGAAGCTTTCTTT.

The rearrangement uses TRBV24-1 and TRBJ2-7; no definite D call. CDR3 length: 13 amino acids. The germline V gene encodes CDR1 KGHDR and CDR2 SFDVKD. V was clipped by 4 bases and J by 3 bases, with 9 bases between them. The CDR3 DNA follows: TGTGCCACCAGTGACCCAAACGTCTACGAGCAGTACTTC. This encodes CATSDPNVYEQYF.

V usage is TRBV28 and J usage is TRBJ1-6; TRBD1 might be the D (6 bases). This CDR3 region has 14 residues. CDR1 is MDHEN, CDR2 SYDVKM, per germline. The V gene lost 6 bases and the J gene lost 9 bases, with 15 bases spanning the gap. This chain's CDR3 is CASRKGGGSSPLHF. For the CDR3, the DNA is TGTGCCAGCAGAAAAGGGGGAGGTAGTTCACCCCTCCACTTT.

The chain links TRBV4-2 to TRBJ1-4; 7 bases agree with TRBD1. The V segment lost 6 bases and the J segment 3 bases; nucleotides outside the gene matches: 7. Germline-derived CDR1 and CDR2 are LGHNA and YNFKEQ. The CDR3 has 15 amino acids. As DNA, the CDR3 is TGTGCCAGCAGGCAACCTACAGGGGCTAATGAAAAACTGTTTTTT. Translated, it gives CASRQPTGANEKLFF.

The J gene is TRBJ2-7, the V gene TRBV20-1; 8 positions match TRBD2. CDR1 is DFQATT and CDR2 is SNEGSKA in the germline V gene (reference sequence). The CDR3 length is 14 residues. Trimming at V came to 3 bases and at J to 2 bases, leaving 6 bases not matched to a gene. The CDR3 region has the DNA TGCAGTGCTAGTCTTAGCGGGATAGCCTACGAGCAGTACTTC. This codes for CSASLSGIAYEQYF.

This chain connects TRBV7-3 to TRBJ2-7; 10 bases are a match to TRBD2. Germline values: CDR1 SGHTA, CDR2 FQGTGA. The CDR3 consists of 16 residues. J lost 1 base, V lost 5 bases, and 8 bases had no gene match. In DNA form, the CDR3 reads TGTGCCAGCAGCCCAGGAGCGGGAGGGGGTTCCTACGAGCAGTACTTC. This codes for CASSPGAGGGSYEQYF.

This CDR3 reads CASSSLDRYGYTF. The CDR3 DNA reads as TGTGCCAGCAGTTCCTTGGACAGGTATGGCTACACCTTC. The chain couples TRBV12-3 or TRBV12-4 to TRBJ1-2; 7 nucleotides align to TRBD1. V dropped 4 bases and J dropped 5; count of bases not matched to a gene: 4. There are 13 residues in the CDR3.

The gene calls are TRBV14 and TRBJ1-2; a possible D gene is TRBD1 (6 bases). Germline CDR1 is SGHDN and CDR2 is FVKESK. The CDR3 runs 16 residues. The germline V and J ends were trimmed by 1 base and 9 bases, with 21 bases remaining between them. This CDR3 is CASSQVGSWGAGSYTF. The CDR3 bases are TGTGCCAGCAGCCAAGTGGGGTCGTGGGGGGCTGGGAGCTACACCTTC.

This chain joins TRBV5-4 and TRBJ1-1, with a possible D match to TRBD1 (5 bases). Germline CDR1 reads SGHNT; CDR2 reads YYREEE (reference sequence). V was clipped by 1 base and J by 5 bases, with 18 bases between them. The CDR3 covers 16 residues. The CDR3: CASSLTSGPGGTEAFF. The CDR3 nucleotides read TGTGCCAGCAGCTTGACTTCGGGACCAGGTGGTACTGAAGCTTTCTTT.

The chain has TRBV20-1 and TRBJ1-1, with D maybe TRBD1 (5 bases). V lost 0 bases and J 2 bases, leaving 13 bases between the germline ends. The CDR3 covers 15 residues. The germline gives CDR1 DFQATT, CDR2 SNEGSKA (reference sequence). The CDR3 loop is CSARDWGETNTEAFF. DNA of the CDR3: TGCAGTGCTAGAGATTGGGGGGAGACTAACACTGAAGCTTTCTTT.

The gene calls are TRBV29-1 and TRBJ2-5; TRBD1 is a possible D gene (5 bases). CDR3 size: 14 residues. V was cut by 6 bases and J by 4 bases, with 18 bases left in between. Germline CDR1 reads SQVTM; CDR2 reads ANQGSEA. The CDR3 nucleotides are TGCAGCGTCGTGCACCAGGGTTTTTCAGAGACCCAGTACTTC. Residues: CSVVHQGFSETQYF.

The genes are TRBV6-1 and TRBJ2-2, with 7 bases lining up with TRBD1. V shed 0 bases, J shed 0 bases, and the junction held 7 bases outside the gene matches. CDR1 and CDR2 (germline): MNHNS, SASEGT. CDR3 length equals 18 residues. This chain's CDR3 is CASSEALIGGANTGELFF. The CDR3 nucleotides are TGTGCCAGCAGTGAAGCGCTTATAGGGGGCGCGAACACCGGGGAGCTGTTTTTT.

This sequence joins TRBV2 and TRBJ1-3; the D is unclear. The CDR3 runs 15 residues. Germline CDR1 and CDR2: SNHLY and FYNNEI. Between the trimmed V and J ends, which lost 3 bases and 3 bases, there was a span of 12 bases. CDR3 bases: TGTGCCAGCAGTGAGGGTCTCCTGGGTGGAAACACCATATATTTT. Amino acid sequence: CASSEGLLGGNTIYF.

This clonotype came up a few times. V gene TRBV6-1 combines with J gene TRBJ1-5; 8 bases align to TRBD1. This CDR3 comprises 15 residues. After removal of 7 bases from V and 6 bases from J, the junction contained 11 bases not matched to a gene. CDR1 is MNHNS and CDR2 is SASEGT in the germline V gene. The CDR3 region is CASTMTGEGGQPQHF. As DNA, the CDR3 is TGTGCCAGCACCATGACAGGGGAAGGTGGTCAGCCCCAGCATTTT.

This clonotype has just a few counts. The V gene is TRBV28, the J gene TRBJ1-5; D gene uncertain. The germline V and J ends were trimmed by 1 base and 6 bases, with 4 bases remaining between them. The CDR3 extends over 12 amino acids. Germline CDR1 and CDR2: MDHEN and SYDVKM. The chain's CDR3 is CASSLLGQPQHF. The CDR3 region has the DNA TGTGCCAGCAGTTTATTAGGTCAGCCCCAGCATTTT.

The genes are TRBV10-3 and TRBJ2-1; 9 positions match TRBD2. Germline loops: CDR1 ENHRY, CDR2 SYGVKD. There are 13 residues in the CDR3. After removal of 3 bases from V and 15 bases from J, the junction contained 9 bases not matched to a gene. CDR3 DNA: TGTGCCATCAGTGAAGGGACCGGGACTAGCCCGTTCTTC. Encoded protein: CAISEGTGTSPFF.

The genes are TRBV7-9 and TRBJ2-1; D not resolved. The germline CDR1 and CDR2 sequences are SEHNR and FQNEAQ (reference sequence). Deletions cut 5 bases from V and 0 bases from J, with 14 bases between. The CDR3 consists of 16 residues. CDR3 sequence (DNA): TGTGCCAGCAGCCGTCGGACGGAAAGCTCCTACAATGAGCAGTTCTTC. The encoded protein is CASSRRTESSYNEQFF.

Within the sample, this clonotype is large. The CDR3 protein is CASSFNPGGSYEQYF. In nucleotides, the CDR3 is TGTGCCAGCAGTTTTAACCCGGGGGGCTCCTACGAGCAGTACTTC. The rearrangement joins TRBV5-5 to TRBJ2-7; 7 bases are shared with TRBD2. The CDR3 loop spans 15 amino acids. CDR1 is SGHKS and CDR2 is YYEKEE in the germline V gene (reference sequence). V was pared by 5 bases and J by 0 bases, with 8 bases of the junction left unmatched.

The gene calls are TRBV27 and TRBJ1-2; the D is unclear. The germline V gene encodes CDR1 MNHEY and CDR2 SMNVEV (reference sequence). V lost 4 bases and J lost 8, with 17 bases in between. The length of the CDR3 is 14 residues. The chain's CDR3 is CASSSFQFVGGYTF. The CDR3 nucleotides read TGTGCCAGCAGTTCGTTTCAGTTTGTTGGCGGCTACACCTTC.

V and J are TRBV7-9 and TRBJ1-4; 7 bases are a match to TRBD1. This CDR3 has 16 amino acids. Germline CDR1 SEHNR, CDR2 FQNEAQ (reference sequence). V gave up 1 base and J gave up 8 bases; unmatched junction bases: 10. CDR3 nucleotide sequence: TGTGCCAGCAGCTTAGGCTCGGGACAGCGCAACGAAAAACTGTTTTTT. It translates to CASSLGSGQRNEKLFF.

The rearrangement joins TRBV20-1 to TRBJ1-2; 8 nucleotides line up with TRBD1. There are 13 residues in the CDR3. After removal of 4 bases from V and 6 bases from J, the junction contained 7 bases not matched to a gene. CDR1 DFQATT and CDR2 SNEGSKA come from the germline V gene (reference sequence). CDR3 sequence (DNA): TGCAGTGCTAATACGGGACAGGTCGATGGCTACACCTTC. Its translation: CSANTGQVDGYTF.